These 11 T cell receptor beta chains were all obtained from the same sample, sequenced in a study of regulatory T cells in long-lasting Graves disease. TCR beta libraries were built with iRepertoire HTBI primers and Arm-PCR of CDR3 regions. TCRdb called the multiplex PCR reads again in MiXCR, with one record for every CDR3 protein. This table has 700,000 or so distinct CDR3 sequences, around 30% appearing once. Indicated time point: persistent/refractory GD, antithyroid drugs over 5 years with positive TRAb. TCR sequences were obtained from RNA taken from PBMCs. This material consisted of peripheral blood mononuclear cells (PBMCs), taken when the disease was refractory, from a patient treated with antithyroid drugs. These receptors were obtained from a female donor with Graves disease.

This clonotype was seen only a few times. This chain uses TRBV11-2 with TRBJ1-3; no clear D. The CDR3 sequence is 15 residues long. Trimming took 4 bases from V and 0 from J, leaving 10 bases between them. Looked up from germline, CDR1 is SGHAT and CDR2 is FQNNGV. Here the CDR3 reads CASSSDLTSGNTIYF. The DNA for the CDR3 is TGTGCCAGCAGCTCGGATTTGACCTCTGGAAACACCATATATTTT.

Comment on this clonotype: Mismatch with germline at one junction end may stem from a read error. V gene TRBV2 combines with J gene TRBJ2-7; 9 positions match TRBD2. Germline V gene data show CDR1 as SNHLY and CDR2 as FYNNEI. The CDR3 has 17 residues. This CDR3 is CTSRTGLAGRSSYEQYF. CDR3 DNA sequence: TGTACCAGCCGAACGGGGCTAGCGGGGCGAAGCTCCTACGAGCAGTACTTC. The full variable domain, rest sourced from reference TRBV2 and TRBJ2-7, is EPEVTQTPSHQVTQMGQEVILRCVPISNHLYFYWYRQILGQKVEFLVSFYNNEISEKSEIFDDQFSVERPDGSNFTLKIRSTKLEDSAMYFCTSRTGLAGRSSYEQYFGPGTRLTVT.

This clonotype showed up just a few times. This chain links TRBV12-3 or TRBV12-4 with TRBJ1-6; 8 positions match TRBD1. The V segment lost 7 bases and the J segment 8 bases; nucleotides outside the gene matches: 10. The CDR3 covers 15 residues. In DNA, the CDR3 is TGTGCCAGCACCCAACCGACAGGGGCTGATTCACCCCTCCACTTT. This translates into CASTQPTGADSPLHF.

About this clonotype itself: A much larger clone lies a single base off, so this may be a read error. The chain couples TRBV28 to TRBJ1-5; D remains unclear. Per the germline V gene, CDR1 is MDHEN and CDR2 is SYDVKM. This CDR3 spans 11 amino acids. CDR3 sequence (DNA): TGCGCCGTGGGATTCAATCAGCCCCAGCATTTT. This sequence encodes CAVGFNQPQHF.

The rearrangement joins TRBV9 to TRBJ2-5; TRBD2 agrees at 8 bases. After removal of 4 bases from V and 7 bases from J, the junction contained 12 bases not matched to a gene. This CDR3 comprises 15 residues. CDR1 is SGDLS and CDR2 is YYNGEE in the germline V gene. This CDR3 reads CASSPAFAGGGTQYF. In DNA, the CDR3 is TGTGCCAGCAGCCCGGCTTTTGCGGGAGGTGGGACCCAGTACTTC.

This clonotype came up a few times. The V gene is TRBV29-1, the J gene TRBJ1-1, with D unresolved. Germline V gene data show CDR1 as SQVTM and CDR2 as ANQGSEA. The CDR3 has 14 amino acids. V was shortened by 6 bases and J by 1 base, with 15 bases between the two germline ends. CDR3: CSVGPTLGNTEAFF. The CDR3 nucleotides read TGCAGCGTCGGGCCTACCCTAGGGAACACTGAAGCTTTCTTT.

The rearrangement uses TRBV20-1 and TRBJ1-1; the D gene is possibly TRBD1 (5 bases). Germline V gene sequence: CDR1 DFQATT, CDR2 SNEGSKA (reference sequence). V was cut by 6 bases and J by 5 bases, with 10 bases left in between. The CDR3 contains 11 residues. The DNA for the CDR3 is TGCAGTGCCCTCCAGGGAACTGAAGCTTTCTTT. Its protein product is CSALQGTEAFF.

This clonotype turned up a few times. This sequence joins TRBV5-5 and TRBJ1-2; maybe TRBD1 (5 bases). V dropped 3 bases and J dropped 6 bases, with 15 bases sitting between them. The CDR3 spans 14 residues. Germline CDR1 is SGHKS and CDR2 is YYEKEE (reference sequence). CDR3 loop: CASSYSGTEDGYTF. In DNA, the CDR3 is TGTGCCAGCAGCTACAGCGGGACGGAGGATGGCTACACCTTC.

Ten or more counts support this clonotype. V gene TRBV28 combines with J gene TRBJ1-2, with D uncertain. The CDR3 totals 16 residues. Trimming took 5 bases from V and 4 from J, leaving 20 bases between them. CDR1 and CDR2 (germline): MDHEN, SYDVKM. CDR3 sequence reads: CASSPPAARSLYGYTF. The CDR3 DNA reads TGTGCCAGCAGTCCCCCTGCGGCCCGCTCCCTCTATGGCTACACCTTC.

This clonotype was seen at least ten times. The V call is TRBV6-1, the J call TRBJ2-1; D is possibly TRBD2 (6 bases). Germline lookup yields CDR1 MNHNS and CDR2 SASEGT. V was clipped by 8 bases and J by 7 bases, with 15 bases between them. The CDR3 is 13 residues long. CDR3 amino acids: CASAGLIMNEQFF. Written as DNA, the CDR3 is TGTGCCAGCGCGGGACTCATTATGAATGAGCAGTTCTTC.

The chain recombines TRBV2 with TRBJ2-3; maybe TRBD1 (6 bases). The CDR3 is made up of 15 amino acids. CDR1 is SNHLY and CDR2 is FYNNEI in the germline V gene. V shed 4 bases and J shed 5 bases, with 16 bases lying between them. The CDR3 reads CASSVQDRARDTQYF. The CDR3 region has the DNA TGTGCCAGCAGTGTTCAGGACAGAGCCCGAGATACGCAGTATTTT.